A single sample gave rise to the 5 T cell receptor beta chains below, sequenced in a study of T cells after yellow fever vaccination. One entry per CDR3 protein results from TCRdb running MiXCR on the 5' RACE reads. Of 300,000 to 400,000 distinct CDR3 sequences detected, approximately 12% appear once; the ten largest clones hold 3% to 4%. Sequenced material: CD4+ T cells sorted from PBMCs, taken 15 days after the yellow fever booster vaccination. The source of these receptors is a man aged 18 to 35 who received the YFV17D yellow fever vaccine.

The table lists this clonotype with a few counts. J is TRBJ1-4 and V is TRBV20-1; TRBD1 matches at 8 bases. Germline values: CDR1 DFQATT, CDR2 SNEGSKA (reference sequence). The CDR3 runs to 14 residues. The V gene end was trimmed by 6 bases and the J gene end by 8 bases; junction bases not matched to a gene: 11. DNA for the CDR3: TGCAGTGCACAACTCGGACAGGGCGGAGAAAAACTGTTTTTT. As protein: CSAQLGQGGEKLFF.

This clonotype has a handful of counts. The junction departs from the called germline gene at one end, perhaps through a read error. The chain uses TRBV5-4 and TRBJ2-3; D is possibly TRBD1 or TRBD2 (6 bases each). Germline V gene sequence: CDR1 SGHNT, CDR2 YYREEE (reference sequence). This CDR3 has 14 amino acids. The CDR3 reads CASTLGGETDTQYF. The CDR3 DNA reads TGTGCCAGCACCTTGGGGGGCGAAACAGATACGCAGTATTTT.

This clonotype was recorded only once. The chain has TRBV24-1 and TRBJ2-3, with 8 bases identical to TRBD2. This CDR3 comprises 15 residues. V trimming: 6 bases; J trimming: 1 base; junction bases outside the gene matches: 5. Germline V lookup: CDR1 KGHDR, CDR2 SFDVKD. For the CDR3, the DNA is TGTGCCACCAGTTTCACGCGGGGGGGCACAGATACGCAGTATTTT. As protein: CATSFTRGGTDTQYF.

This clonotype showed up just a few times. The chain joins TRBV2 to TRBJ1-6, with D perhaps TRBD1 (6 bases). CDR1 SNHLY and CDR2 FYNNEI come from the germline V gene. This CDR3 spans 15 amino acids. Trimming stripped 7 bases from V and 8 bases from J, with 18 bases between. The CDR3 DNA reads TGTGCCAGCATATTACAGGGAAATCATGATTCACCCCTCCACTTT. Encoded protein: CASILQGNHDSPLHF.

A few counts support this clonotype. The chain couples TRBV6-5 to TRBJ2-7; D is perhaps TRBD1 or TRBD2 (6 bases each). Trimming removed 4 bases from V and 3 bases from J, with 13 bases in between. Germline V gives CDR1 MNHEY, CDR2 SVGAGI. The CDR3 contains 14 residues. The CDR3, as DNA: TGTGCCAGCAGTTCGGGGAGGACAGTCTACGAGCAGTACTTC. Translation: CASSSGRTVYEQYF.